These 28 T cell receptor delta chains were all obtained from the same sample, sequenced in a study of Vδ1+ human thymocytes. Study-level points and caveats: Highly polyclonal TRG and TRD repertoires with Gaussian CDR3 length distributions appeared in thymus.

RNA was extracted from the cells and then reverse transcribed. Multiplex PCR used pooled V-gene forward primers and a constant-region reverse primer to amplify CDR3s. TCRdb repeated clone calling on the multiplex PCR reads with CATT. The sample includes 80,000 or so delta-chain clones, around 34% of them seen just once. These receptors' targets are unknown. The source material was Vdelta1+ gamma-delta thymocytes from the thymus. Sample subset: FACS-sorted CD3+ TCRalphabeta- TCRVdelta1+ TCRVdelta2- thymocytes. These receptors all stem from a boy in the first two years of life who had congenital heart surgery.

This clone showed up just once. This rearrangement joins TRDV1 to TRDJ1; 8 bases fit TRDD3. Per the germline V gene, CDR1 is TSWWSYY and CDR2 is QGS. This CDR3 region has 19 residues. Losses at the gene ends were 2 bases for V and 2 bases for J; bases not matched to a gene: 16. The CDR3 sequence is CALGESSIAAMGDTDKLIF. The CDR3 region has the DNA TGTGCTCTTGGGGAATCGAGTATCGCAGCCATGGGGGATACCGATAAACTCATCTTT.

The chain employs TRDV1 and TRDJ1, with TRDD3 matching 9 bases. Germline CDR1 and CDR2: TSWWSYY and QGS. There are 18 residues in the CDR3. V lost 1 base, J lost 6 bases, and 15 bases stayed unmatched. The CDR3: CALGEPQLRPGGLNKLIF. CDR3 nucleotides: TGTGCTCTTGGGGAACCTCAGCTACGACCTGGGGGATTAAATAAACTCATCTTT.

A word on this clone: With a much larger clone just one base away, this may be a read error. The chain uses TRDV2 and TRDJ1; no definite D call. The CDR3 is 11 amino acids. V lost 7 bases and J lost 8, with 13 bases in between. Germline assignment: CDR1 GEAIGNYY and CDR2 EKD. The chain's CDR3 is CACCGAWKLIF. Written as DNA, the CDR3 is TGTGCCTGCTGTGGTGCGTGGAAACTCATCTTT.

Only a few counts were recorded for this clone. The genes are TRDV1 and TRDJ1, with D tentatively TRDD1 or TRDD3 (5 bases each). Trimming shortened V by 2 bases and J by 0 bases, and 22 bases separated the two germline ends. The CDR3 spans 19 residues. Germline V gene lookup returns CDR1 TSWWSYY and CDR2 QGS. The CDR3 bases are TGTGCTCTTGGGGAAGTGGTAGACGGAATAGGGGGGTACACCGATAAACTCATCTTT. This gives the protein CALGEVVDGIGGYTDKLIF.

This clone came up a few times. The J gene is TRDJ1, the V gene TRDV1; 7 nucleotides agree with TRDD2. J was trimmed by 11 bases and V by 3 bases; bases with no gene match: 21. The CDR3 length is 17 residues. Germline V gene sequence: CDR1 TSWWSYY, CDR2 QGS. The chain's CDR3 is CALGDFIVPTPGYGLIF. DNA for the CDR3: TGTGCTCTTGGGGATTTTATTGTTCCTACTCCGGGGTACGGGCTCATCTTT.

A few counts support this clone. Different DNA sequences within this sample yield the same CDR3. The chain is built from TRDV1 and TRDJ1; D not resolved. This CDR3 is built from 23 residues. Germline assignment: CDR1 TSWWSYY and CDR2 QGS. The ends were cut back, 0 bases at V and 0 bases at J, with 32 bases in the middle. CDR3 protein: CALGELTHAGHARPARYTDKLIF. CDR3 sequence (DNA): TGTGCTCTTGGGGAACTAACCCACGCGGGTCACGCGCGTCCTGCCAGGTACACCGATAAACTCATCTTT.

A few counts support this clone. The chain employs TRDV1 and TRDJ1; 10 bases map to TRDD3. Germline CDR1 TSWWSYY, CDR2 QGS. Germline trimming cut 4 bases from V and 8 bases from J; bases unmatched to any gene: 10. This CDR3 spans 15 amino acids. The CDR3 coding sequence is TGTGCTCTTGGGGCTCTCCTAACTGGGGGATCCAAACTCATCTTT. This sequence encodes CALGALLTGGSKLIF.

A few counts support this clone. The J gene is TRDJ1, the V gene TRDV1; 7 nucleotides align to TRDD3. Trimming at V came to 5 bases and at J to 0 bases, leaving 30 bases not matched to a gene. This CDR3 has 23 amino acids. CDR1 and CDR2 from the germline V gene are TSWWSYY and QGS. In nucleotides, the CDR3 is TGTGCTCTTGGGCCACCCTGTTCACGGAAGGCGGGGGATGGTACCCCGTACACCGATAAACTCATCTTT. It codes for CALGPPCSRKAGDGTPYTDKLIF.

This sequence joins TRDV1 and TRDJ1; 10 nucleotides align to TRDD3. V lost 9 bases and J lost 0; bases outside the gene matches: 19. The CDR3 is made up of 19 amino acids. The germline gives CDR1 TSWWSYY, CDR2 QGS. In nucleotides, the CDR3 is TGTGCTCTCTTCCCACTAACTGGGGGATTATCGAGGTACACCGATAAACTCATCTTT. It yields the protein CALFPLTGGLSRYTDKLIF.

The V call is TRDV1, the J call TRDJ1, with 10 bases aligning to TRDD3. Per germline, CDR1 TSWWSYY and CDR2 QGS. The CDR3 length is 18 residues. V gave up 3 bases and J gave up 8 bases; unmatched junction bases: 18. The CDR3 DNA reads TGTGCTCTTGGGGAGGCCGACTACGGGGGATACGCATCTCGCAAACTCATCTTT. It specifies CALGEADYGGYASRKLIF.

For this clone: The germline gene is not matched at one end of the junction; a read error may be the cause. The chain uses TRDV1 and TRDJ1, with a possible D match to TRDD3 (6 bases). Germline V gene sequence: CDR1 TSWWSYY, CDR2 QGS. The CDR3 is made up of 16 amino acids. The CDR3 reads CAPGDPRGTTPDKLIF. CDR3 in DNA: TGTGCTCCTGGGGACCCCAGGGGTACGACCCCCGATAAACTCATCTTT.

The chain combines TRDV1 with TRDJ1; D not certain. Germline values: CDR1 TSWWSYY, CDR2 QGS. Trimming pared 0 bases from V and 2 bases from J, leaving 13 bases between. The CDR3 is made up of 16 amino acids. As DNA, the CDR3 is TGTGCTCTTGGGGAACTTTGTAGAGACCCGACCGATAAACTCATCTTT. It is translated as CALGELCRDPTDKLIF.

The chain has TRDV1 and TRDJ1, with 9 bases aligning to TRDD2. The CDR3 consists of 23 residues. V gave up 4 bases and J gave up 0 bases; unmatched junction bases: 27. Germline lookup yields CDR1 TSWWSYY and CDR2 QGS. The CDR3 DNA sequence: TGTGCTCTTGGGGGGATTCGCCGCCTTCCTACGCCGGGGGACCCCATGTACACCGATAAACTCATCTTT. It translates to CALGGIRRLPTPGDPMYTDKLIF.

This clone was detected only a few times. The chain has TRDV1 and TRDJ1; 8 nucleotides match TRDD3. V trimming: 2 bases; J trimming: 0 bases; junction bases outside the gene matches: 14. Looked up from germline, CDR1 is TSWWSYY and CDR2 is QGS. This CDR3 contains 19 residues. CDR3 region: CALGEDPPDWGLYTDKLIF. Written as DNA, the CDR3 is TGTGCTCTTGGGGAAGATCCTCCAGACTGGGGGCTATACACCGATAAACTCATCTTT.

This rearrangement joins TRDV1 to TRDJ1; 9 nucleotides agree with TRDD3. Germline V gene lookup returns CDR1 TSWWSYY and CDR2 QGS. The CDR3 runs to 21 residues. Losses at the gene ends were 0 bases for V and 0 bases for J; bases not matched to a gene: 17. The CDR3 protein is CALGELIFTSGGLSDTDKLIF. The CDR3 DNA reads TGTGCTCTTGGGGAACTTATCTTCACTTCTGGGGGATTGTCGGACACCGATAAACTCATCTTT.

This clone turned up a few times. The chain links TRDV1 to TRDJ1, with TRDD3 matching over 12 bases. In germline, CDR1 is TSWWSYY, CDR2 QGS. Trimming at V came to 1 base and at J to 0 bases, leaving 15 bases not matched to a gene. The CDR3 is 21 amino acids. The CDR3 sequence is CALGEQFDWGIPDGYTDKLIF. The CDR3, as DNA: TGTGCTCTTGGGGAACAGTTCGACTGGGGGATACCAGATGGGTACACCGATAAACTCATCTTT.

The chain combines TRDV1 with TRDJ1, with D tentatively TRDD3 (6 bases). V dropped 0 bases and J dropped 11 bases, with 16 bases sitting between them. CDR1 and CDR2 from the germline V gene are TSWWSYY and QGS. This CDR3 contains 14 residues. CDR3 DNA sequence: TGTGCTCTTGGGGAACTAACTGGGAGCCCGGGGCTCATCTTT. This gives the protein CALGELTGSPGLIF.

The chain uses TRDV1 and TRDJ1; D may be TRDD2 (5 bases). CDR1 and CDR2 from the germline V gene are TSWWSYY and QGS. This CDR3 is 16 amino acids long. V was pared by 7 bases and J by 0 bases, with 18 bases between. The CDR3 is CALALPLIPYTDKLIF. CDR3 DNA: TGTGCTCTTGCGCTTCCCCTCATACCCTACACCGATAAACTCATCTTT.

This clone was recorded a few times. The chain joins TRDV1 to TRDJ2; 10 bases match TRDD3. Germline CDR1 is TSWWSYY and CDR2 is QGS. This CDR3 is built from 20 residues. J gave up 0 bases and V 6 bases, and 16 bases lay outside the gene matches. The CDR3 region is CALGTYWGIKGPALTAQLFF. In DNA form, the CDR3 reads TGTGCTCTTGGAACGTACTGGGGGATCAAGGGTCCAGCTTTGACAGCACAACTCTTCTTT.

The chain carries TRDV1 and TRDJ1, with D perhaps TRDD3 (6 bases). This CDR3 has 24 amino acids. V lost 2 bases, J lost 0 bases, and 37 bases lay in between. Germline CDR1 TSWWSYY, CDR2 QGS. For the CDR3, the DNA is TGTGCTCTTGGGGAATACATCAAATCCGTACTGGGTGGAGTCGGCCTTAAGTACACCGATAAACTCATCTTT. It specifies CALGEYIKSVLGGVGLKYTDKLIF.

This clone was seen a few times. The chain is built from TRDV1 and TRDJ1; D is unresolved. This CDR3 is 22 amino acids long. V lost 2 bases to trimming and J lost 0 bases, with 31 bases between them. Germline-derived CDR1 and CDR2 are TSWWSYY and QGS. The CDR3 DNA reads as TGTGCTCTTGGGGAATACGCGTCCATGACGGCCCCCAAGCCTAGTTACACCGATAAACTCATCTTT. It specifies CALGEYASMTAPKPSYTDKLIF.

This sequence joins TRDV1 and TRDJ1, with TRDD3 matching over 11 bases. Unmatched junction bases numbered 12, after V lost 2 bases and J lost 7 bases. The CDR3 sequence is 17 residues long. Germline CDR1 TSWWSYY, CDR2 QGS. The CDR3 region has the DNA TGTGCTCTTGGGGAAGGCGTGGGGGATACGAAAAAAGGTAAACTCATCTTT. Amino acids: CALGEGVGDTKKGKLIF.

The V call is TRDV1, the J call TRDJ1, with D perhaps given as TRDD2 or TRDD3 (5 bases each). Trimming stripped 2 bases from V and 0 bases from J, with 34 bases between. Per the germline V gene, CDR1 is TSWWSYY and CDR2 is QGS. The CDR3 runs to 23 residues. Here the CDR3 reads CALGELNLTLRGVTEGDTDKLIF. The CDR3 nucleotides read TGTGCTCTTGGGGAATTAAATCTGACCCTACGTGGGGTAACTGAGGGAGACACCGATAAACTCATCTTT.

This chain links TRDV1 with TRDJ1, with D tentatively TRDD3 (6 bases). Trimming shortened V by 2 bases and J by 3 bases, and 37 bases separated the two germline ends. The CDR3 sequence is 23 residues long. The germline CDR1 and CDR2 sequences are TSWWSYY and QGS. For the CDR3, the DNA is TGTGCTCTTGGGGAATGTTTAAGTTCTTCCCCCTTTGCTGGGGTCTGGGTTTCCGATAAACTCATCTTT. It yields the protein CALGECLSSSPFAGVWVSDKLIF.

The genes are TRDV1 and TRDJ1, with D perhaps TRDD3 (6 bases). The germline CDR1 and CDR2 sequences are TSWWSYY and QGS. This CDR3 is 25 amino acids long. Trimming cost V 2 bases and J 0 bases, with 40 bases left between them. The CDR3 region is CALGECRAPTRGTEDHYSYTDKLIF. The CDR3, as DNA: TGTGCTCTTGGGGAATGTAGAGCCCCTACTCGGGGGACTGAGGACCATTATTCATACACCGATAAACTCATCTTT.

The chain has TRDV1 and TRDJ1; 8 bases match TRDD3. The CDR3 has 21 residues. In germline, CDR1 is TSWWSYY, CDR2 QGS. The junction had 25 bases not matched to a gene; V was cut back by 3 bases and J by 4 bases. The DNA for the CDR3 is TGTGCTCTTGGGGATCTTGTCCAGGCGTGGGGACTGGTGGGGGATTACGATAAACTCATCTTT. This translates into CALGDLVQAWGLVGDYDKLIF.

In its sample, this clone was seen a few times. The chain couples TRDV1 to TRDJ1; 8 nucleotides agree with TRDD3. Germline CDR1 is TSWWSYY and CDR2 is QGS. The junction had 20 bases not matched to a gene; V was cut back by 2 bases and J by 0 bases. The CDR3 extends over 21 amino acids. CDR3 nucleotides: TGTGCTCTTGGGGAAGTCTCGCCTACTGGGGGGCCAGACCCGTACACCGATAAACTCATCTTT. It codes for CALGEVSPTGGPDPYTDKLIF.

The chain combines TRDV1 with TRDJ1, with 8 positions matching TRDD3. The length of the CDR3 is 18 residues. Germline V gene sequence: CDR1 TSWWSYY, CDR2 QGS. V trimming: 0 bases; J trimming: 1 base; junction bases outside the gene matches: 10. In DNA form, the CDR3 reads TGTGCTCTTGGGGAACTTTCTACGGGGGATATATGCACCGATAAACTCATCTTT. Translating gives CALGELSTGDICTDKLIF.